The 10 T cell receptor beta chains below come from one sample, sequenced in a study of T cell changes during pregnancy in multiple sclerosis (dated by TCRdb to about 2019). Libraries were built with the immunoSEQ multiplex PCR assay. TCRdb re-hosts the immuneACCESS table, in-frame sequences only. Its copies lack some clones; in the studies checked, an unresolved V gene accounts for under half of them, and the cause for the rest is not known. The table for this sample lists approximately 36,000 clones; 93% of them were counted only once. About 0.41% of the sample goes to the ten largest clones. The source material was CD4+ T cells from peripheral blood mononuclear cells, sampled in the first trimester of pregnancy. These TCRs come from a female donor with multiple sclerosis, enrolled in a pregnancy study.

This chain joins TRBV28 and TRBJ2-7; 7 positions match TRBD1. This CDR3 contains 14 residues. Germline V gives CDR1 MDHEN, CDR2 SYDVKM. Trimming removed 8 bases from V and 7 bases from J; junction bases left unmatched: 14. The CDR3 bases are TGTGCCAGCTCGACAGGGACAAATTATCGGGAGCAGTACTTC. Amino acid sequence: CASSTGTNYREQYF. Full variable domain (missing parts from reference TRBV28 and TRBJ2-7): DVKVTQSSRYLVKRTGEKVFLECVQDMDHENMFWYRQDPGLGLRLIYFSYDVKMKEKGDIPEGYSVSREKKERFSLILESASTNQTSMYLCASSTGTNYREQYFGPGTRLTVT.

The sample holds one count of this clone. V and J are TRBV18 and TRBJ1-1, with D unclear. The CDR3 is 16 amino acids. Per germline, CDR1 KGHSH and CDR2 LQKENI. V dropped 5 bases and J dropped 1 base, with 17 bases sitting between them. This CDR3 is CASSSLARQENTEAFF. DNA of the CDR3: TGTGCCAGCTCATCTCTAGCCCGGCAGGAGAACACTGAAGCTTTCTTT.

The chain combines TRBV27 with TRBJ2-7, with D possibly matching TRBD2 (5 bases). The CDR3 totals 16 residues. Germline assignment: CDR1 MNHEY and CDR2 SMNVEV (reference sequence). The V and J ends lost 4 bases and 3 bases respectively, with 19 bases between them. The CDR3 nucleotides are TGTGCCAGCAGTTCACCCGTAGAGGGATCGGTCTACGAGCAGTACTTC. It translates to CASSSPVEGSVYEQYF.

The chain employs TRBV18 and TRBJ1-4; TRBD1 aligns across 7 bases. The trim removed 4 bases at V and 1 base at J, leaving 3 bases unmatched. The CDR3 sequence is 15 residues long. Germline CDR1 KGHSH, CDR2 LQKENI. The CDR3 bases are TGTGCCAGCTCACTGGGGACAGTAACTAATGAAAAACTGTTTTTT. Protein sequence: CASSLGTVTNEKLFF.

The chain joins TRBV2 to TRBJ2-3; the match to TRBD2 covers 13 bases. The CDR3 extends over 17 amino acids. From germline, CDR1 is SNHLY and CDR2 FYNNEI. J gave up 3 bases and V 6 bases, and 9 bases lay outside the gene matches. In DNA form, the CDR3 reads TGTGCCAGCAGGCCCCGGACTAGCGGGAGAGGAACAGATACGCAGTATTTT. This encodes CASRPRTSGRGTDTQYF.

The gene calls are TRBV6-1 and TRBJ2-2, with a weak D call TRBD1 (6 bases). With 9 bases removed from V and 6 bases from J, the gap between germline ends came to 14 bases. In germline, CDR1 is MNHNS, CDR2 SASEGT. The CDR3 length is 13 residues. The CDR3 DNA sequence: TGTGCCAGTCAGGGGTTGGGAGCCGGGGAGCTGTTTTTT. This sequence encodes CASQGLGAGELFF.

The J gene is TRBJ1-5, the V gene TRBV21-1; the table's D gene call, TRBD1, was not cross checked with the DNA. TRBV21-1 is flagged as a pseudogene. The CDR3 covers 16 residues. The DNA of the CDR3 is TGTGCCAGCAGCCGGACAGGGCAGGTCTTCGATCAGCCCCAGCATTTT. It codes for CASSRTGQVFDQPQHF.

This sequence joins TRBV7-2 and TRBJ1-2; TRBD1 aligns across 7 bases. Germline V gene data show CDR1 as SGHTA and CDR2 as FQGNSA. This CDR3 spans 15 amino acids. V lost 5 bases, J lost 5 bases, and 11 bases stayed unmatched. The CDR3 nucleotides read TGTGCCAGCAGCCCAGAACCGGGACAGCTTTATGGCTACACCTTC. Protein: CASSPEPGQLYGYTF.

This chain links TRBV2 with TRBJ2-3; D might be TRBD1 (6 bases). This CDR3 contains 12 residues. The V gene lost 3 bases and the J gene lost 9 bases, with 10 bases spanning the gap. Germline lookup yields CDR1 SNHLY and CDR2 FYNNEI. Here the CDR3 reads CASSESDRTQYF. The CDR3 bases are TGTGCCAGCAGTGAGTCCGACAGGACGCAGTATTTT.

V usage is TRBV10-2 and J usage is TRBJ2-7; 7 positions agree with TRBD1. V gave up 6 bases and J gave up 3 bases; unmatched junction bases: 8. The CDR3 runs 14 residues. Germline-derived CDR1 and CDR2 are WSHSY and SAAADI. The DNA for the CDR3 is TGCGCCAGCAGACGACAGGGAAGTTTCTACGAGCAGTACTTC. Its translation: CASRRQGSFYEQYF.